This T cell receptor (beta chain) was documented in a study of Ad26.COV2.S vaccination and SARS-CoV-2 variants. Some clones are missing from TCRdb's copy, which holds only in-frame ones; the method was immunoSEQ multiplex PCR. The sample lists fewer than 400,000 clones, 85% to 90% occurring once. V gave up 1 base and J gave up 0 bases; unmatched junction bases: 5. CDR1 is SGHRS and CDR2 is YFSETQ in the germline V gene. CDR3 length equals 16 residues. Documented treatment: around 19 received Ad26.COV2.S at low or high dose, single or two shots; several received placebo; per-sample allocation not given. Collection of the samples took place on day 63 after the first injection of vaccine or placebo. This person who donated was an adult of 18-55 years in Boston.

The sequence was collected from a person between 18 and 65 years old who received the Ad26.COV2.S COVID-19 vaccine or a placebo. The V and J genes are TRBV5-1 and TRBJ2-7, with TRBD1 matching 9 bases. This specimen was peripheral blood, taken in a trial of Ad26.COV2.S vaccine versus placebo. The CDR3 DNA sequence: TGCGCCAGCAGCTTGAGAGGGGACAGGGACTCCTACGAGCAGTACTTC. As protein: CASSLRGDRDSYEQYF.